Each of the 2 T cell receptor beta chains below was sequenced from the same sample in a study of tumor and adjacent non-tumor tissue in lung cancer. TCRbeta libraries were built with three rounds of nested PCR, modified from ARM-PCR. From the multiplex PCR reads, TCRdb called clonotypes with MiXCR, one entry per CDR3 protein. The table lists 220,000 or so distinct CDR3 sequences, about 76% of them singletons. No cell sorting was done before RNA was extracted from the tissue. Sequencing used lung tumor tissue. The receptors come from a man in his sixties with non-small cell lung cancer.

In the case of this clonotype: The junction departs from the called germline gene at one end, perhaps through a read error. CDR3 sequence: CASGLDQAGRETQYF. The CDR3 coding sequence is TGTGCCAGCGGCTTGGACCAGGCCGGACGGGAGACCCAATACTTC. The chain has TRBV11-2 and TRBJ2-5; possible D gene TRBD2, 6 bases. This CDR3 has 15 amino acids. Germline CDR1 is SGHAT and CDR2 is FQNNGV.

As for this clonotype: The CDR3 does not close with the conserved phenylalanine or tryptophan, likely indicating a read error. This chain uses TRBV29-1 with TRBJ1-1, with D maybe TRBD1 (6 bases). Trimming pared 8 bases from V and 3 bases from J, leaving 25 bases between. The length of the CDR3 is 16 residues. The V gene's germline CDR1 is SQVTM and CDR2 ANQGSEA. CDR3 sequence reads: CSLGGQGGQWDTEAFL. The CDR3 DNA reads as TGCAGCCTGGGGGGGCAGGGTGGCCAATGGGACACTGAAGCTTTCCTT.